These 17 T cell receptor beta chains came from one sample sequenced in a study of blood T cells in healthy people across ages. Using a J-beta primer mix together with a sample-barcoded 5' primer, a second PCR was run for roughly 6 to 12 cycles. TCRdb analysed the 5' RACE reads with MiXCR anew, one entry per CDR3 protein. The table lists roughly 900,000 distinct CDR3 sequences, about 28% of them singletons, with 15% to 20% in the top ten. Sample: blood. The receptors come from a woman older than 75 in good health.

This clonotype was counted only a few times. The chain links TRBV12-3 or TRBV12-4 to TRBJ2-2, with a weak D call TRBD2 (6 bases). The ends were cut back, 8 bases at V and 7 bases at J, with 17 bases in the middle. CDR3 length: 14 amino acids. The CDR3 region is CASPRSSEGGELFF. For the CDR3, the DNA is TGTGCCAGCCCCCGTTCTAGCGAGGGCGGGGAGCTGTTTTTT.

This clonotype was observed many times. CDR3 region: CSAIARSTQSGYTF. The CDR3 DNA reads as TGCAGTGCTATTGCAAGATCGACCCAAAGCGGCTACACCTTC. This rearrangement joins TRBV20-1 to TRBJ1-2; D unclear. Trimming stripped 4 bases from V and 8 bases from J, with 20 bases between. Germline CDR1 DFQATT, CDR2 SNEGSKA (reference sequence). This CDR3 contains 14 residues.

This clonotype was counted many times. The chain is built from TRBV7-6 and TRBJ2-3; D unclear. This CDR3 spans 15 amino acids. V was shortened by 0 bases and J by 4 bases, with 11 bases between the two germline ends. CDR1 and CDR2 (germline): SGHVS, FNYEAQ. The DNA of the CDR3 is TGTGCCAGCAGCTTAGCGCCCGGGCCGGCAGATACGCAGTATTTT. Encoded protein: CASSLAPGPADTQYF. Variable domain in full (rest from reference TRBV7-6 and TRBJ2-3): GAGVSQSPRYKVTKRGQDVALRCDPISGHVSLYWYRQALGQGPEFLTYFNYEAQQDKSGLPNDRFSAERPEGSISTLTIQRTEQRDSAMYRCASSLAPGPADTQYFGPGTRLTVL.

This clonotype turned up a few times. The chain uses TRBV11-2 and TRBJ2-2; 11 bases align to TRBD1. Trimming took 4 bases from V and 4 from J; bases not matched to a gene: 5. This CDR3 is 16 amino acids long. CDR1 and CDR2 from the germline V gene are SGHAT and FQNNGV. This CDR3 is CASSWGTGGVTGELFF. The DNA of the CDR3 is TGTGCCAGCAGCTGGGGGACAGGGGGTGTCACCGGGGAGCTGTTTTTT.

On this clonotype itself: A much larger clone lies a single base off, so this may be a read error. J is TRBJ2-5 and V is TRBV11-1; D is possibly TRBD2 (5 bases). Trimming stripped 5 bases from V and 11 bases from J, with 24 bases between. Germline CDR1 SGHAT, CDR2 FQDESV (reference sequence). The CDR3 consists of 15 residues. CDR3 amino acids: CASSGRERLMHEQYF. The CDR3 nucleotides are TGTGCCAGCAGCGGCCGGGAACGGTTGATGCATGAGCAGTACTTC.

The sample holds many counts of this clonotype. At one end the junction does not follow the germline gene, possibly because of a read error. The rearrangement uses TRBV5-1 and TRBJ2-7; 12 bases are shared with TRBD2. The CDR3 consists of 15 residues. Germline CDR1 is SGHRS and CDR2 is YFSETQ. The CDR3, as DNA: TGTGCCAGCAGCCCCCTAGCGGGGGGGCCTTACGAGCAGTACTTC. Translation: CASSPLAGGPYEQYF.

This chain connects TRBV7-2 to TRBJ1-5, with D possibly matching TRBD1 (5 bases). The CDR3 is 15 residues long. Trimming took 5 bases from V and 1 from J, leaving 12 bases between them. Per germline, CDR1 SGHTA and CDR2 FQGNSA. DNA for the CDR3: TGTGCCAGCAGCGGGGGGGGTGGCAGCAATCAGCCCCAGCATTTT. Translation gives CASSGGGGSNQPQHF.

The rearrangement joins TRBV27 to TRBJ2-2; D perhaps matches TRBD1 (7 bases). The CDR3 is 14 amino acids. V was clipped by 7 bases and J by 4 bases, with 13 bases between them. CDR1 is MNHEY and CDR2 is SMNVEV in the germline V gene (reference sequence). CDR3 sequence: CASKPGGPTGELFF. The DNA for the CDR3 is TGTGCCAGCAAACCAGGGGGGCCCACCGGGGAGCTGTTTTTT.

The rearrangement links TRBV20-1 to TRBJ1-1; a possible D gene is TRBD1 (6 bases). Trimming stripped 3 bases from V and 7 bases from J, with 12 bases between. This CDR3 comprises 12 residues. The germline V gene encodes CDR1 DFQATT and CDR2 SNEGSKA (reference sequence). CDR3 DNA: TGCAGTGCTAGTGGGGCAGGGGTTGAAGCTTTCTTT. It translates to CSASGAGVEAFF.

This clonotype was seen many times. CDR3 sequence reads: CSAEDETQYF. DNA for the CDR3: TGCAGTGCAGAGGACGAGACCCAGTACTTC. The V gene is TRBV20-1, the J gene TRBJ2-5; no firm D call. Germline CDR1 DFQATT, CDR2 SNEGSKA (reference sequence). This CDR3 is 10 amino acids long. Trimming stripped 6 bases from V and 5 bases from J, with 7 bases between.

The table lists this clonotype with a few counts. A much larger clonotype is one base distant, so this may be a read error. V gene TRBV7-2 combines with J gene TRBJ2-6, with D perhaps matching TRBD2 (6 bases). CDR1 and CDR2 from the germline V gene are SGHTA and FQGNSA. CDR3 length: 17 residues. The CDR3: CASSPTGEASGANVRTF. The CDR3 DNA is TGTGCCAGCAGCCCTACGGGGGAGGCCTCTGGGGCCAACGTCCGGACTTTC.

This clonotype appeared a few times. The chain is built from TRBV6-1 and TRBJ1-4, with D possibly TRBD1 on 5 matching bases. The CDR3 is 15 residues long. Germline-derived CDR1 and CDR2 are MNHNS and SASEGT. V shed 7 bases and J shed 2 bases, with 14 bases lying between them. This CDR3 reads CASMRGVNTNEKLFF. As DNA, the CDR3 is TGTGCCAGCATGAGAGGGGTTAACACTAATGAAAAACTGTTTTTT.

On this clonotype: Just one base apart from a much larger clone, this may be a read error. The V call is TRBV29-1, the J call TRBJ1-2; no definite D call. This CDR3 is 12 amino acids long. CDR1 SQVTM and CDR2 ANQGSEA come from the germline V gene. Trimming left V 6 bases short and J 6 bases short, with 14 bases between. CDR3 nucleotide sequence: TGCAGCGTATTAGACGTGGCCCATGGCTACACCTTC. Protein product: CSVLDVAHGYTF.

This clonotype was detected only a few times. CDR3 nucleotides: TGTGCCCCCAACCCGCAGGGCTCATACAATGAGCAGTTCTTC. Its protein is CAPNPQGSYNEQFF. The J gene is TRBJ2-1, the V gene TRBV12-3 or TRBV12-4; TRBD1 is a possible D gene (5 bases). The CDR3 consists of 14 residues. The V end was cut by 11 bases, the J end by 4 bases, with 18 bases between.

This clonotype was observed at least ten times. The rearrangement links TRBV7-9 to TRBJ2-5, with 9 bases aligning to TRBD2. The V and J ends lost 5 bases and 5 bases, in that order; junction bases with no gene match: 9. CDR3 size: 15 residues. Germline V gives CDR1 SEHNR, CDR2 FQNEAQ (reference sequence). The CDR3 nucleotides are TGTGCCAGCAGCCACCGCAGCGGGGGGACGGAGACCCAGTACTTC. Translation gives CASSHRSGGTETQYF.

This clonotype showed up many times. V and J are TRBV15 and TRBJ1-2; TRBD1 aligns across 11 bases. V lost 1 base, J lost 8 bases, and 6 bases stayed unmatched. CDR1 and CDR2 (germline): LNHNV, YYDKDF (reference sequence). There are 15 residues in the CDR3. This CDR3 is CATSRVRTGGFGYTF. CDR3 DNA sequence: TGTGCCACCAGCAGAGTTCGGACAGGGGGCTTCGGCTACACCTTC.

V is TRBV28 and J is TRBJ2-1; tentatively, D is TRBD1 (6 bases). Trimming left V 2 bases short and J 4 bases short, with 12 bases between. The CDR3 sequence is 15 residues long. The germline gives CDR1 MDHEN, CDR2 SYDVKM. Written as DNA, the CDR3 is TGTGCCAGCAGTTTAGCTGGGACACCTTACAATGAGCAGTTCTTC. Protein sequence: CASSLAGTPYNEQFF.